This T cell receptor beta chain was recorded in a study of regulatory T cells in long-lasting Graves disease. Study background: Patients with new Graves' disease had used antithyroid drugs below 3 months. Study-level results: Authors noted too few samples as a limitation.

The CDR3 loop spans 13 amino acids. Germline V gene data show CDR1 as DFQATT and CDR2 as SNEGSKA (reference sequence). The V gene lost 1 base and the J gene lost 1 base, with 4 bases spanning the gap. This clonotype came up many times. Its matching antigen is unknown. Documented time point: newly diagnosed GD, antithyroid drugs for less than 3 months. PBMCs were the source of the RNA used for TCR sequencing. The authors built TCR beta libraries using iRepertoire HTBI primers and Arm-PCR of CDR3 regions. TCRdb re-called the multiplex PCR reads through MiXCR, storing one row per CDR3 protein. In the table there are 350,000 to 500,000 distinct CDR3 sequences, roughly 15% of which are singletons. The same data also contributed to another study, on T cells in Graves' hyperthyroidism and ophthalmopathy. That report adds: The study enrolled patients aged 18 to 65 with newly diagnosed hyperthyroidism of under 2 months' duration. Diagnosis rested on symptoms, serum thyroxine and TRAb, thyroid ultrasound, and orbital computed tomography.

This chain uses TRBV20-1 with TRBJ2-2; D uncertain. The sequencing used peripheral blood mononuclear cells (PBMCs), collected at new diagnosis, from a patient treated with antithyroid drugs. This TCR came from a woman in her thirties with Graves disease. DNA for the CDR3: TGCAGTGCTAGAGTCGGGAACACCGGGGAGCTGTTTTTT. It yields the protein CSARVGNTGELFF.